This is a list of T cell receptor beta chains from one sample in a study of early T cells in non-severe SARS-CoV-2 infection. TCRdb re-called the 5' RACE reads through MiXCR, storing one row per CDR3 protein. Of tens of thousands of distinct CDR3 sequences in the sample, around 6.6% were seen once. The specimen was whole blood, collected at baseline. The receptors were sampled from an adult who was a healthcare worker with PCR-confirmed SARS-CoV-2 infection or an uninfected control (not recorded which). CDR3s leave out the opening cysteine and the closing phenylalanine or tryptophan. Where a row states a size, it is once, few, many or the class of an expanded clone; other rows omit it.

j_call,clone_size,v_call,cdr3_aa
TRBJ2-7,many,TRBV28,ASRQSGGLYEQY
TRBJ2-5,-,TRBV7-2,ASSLDSRETQY
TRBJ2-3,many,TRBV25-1,ASSAGPDTQY
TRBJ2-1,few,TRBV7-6,ASSPLRLANEQF
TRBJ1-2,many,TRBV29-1,SVLGEGAYYGYT
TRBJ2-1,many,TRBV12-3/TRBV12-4,ASSLDTGSYNEQF
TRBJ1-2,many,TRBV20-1,SFRERAGGVTGYT
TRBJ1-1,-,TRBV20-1,SARWHLNTEAF
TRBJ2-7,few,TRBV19,ASQGQGAYEQY
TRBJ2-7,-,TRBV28,ASSPGTSEPYEQY
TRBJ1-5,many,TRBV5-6,ASSLLGGGSQPQH
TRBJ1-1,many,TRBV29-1,SVEGAEAF
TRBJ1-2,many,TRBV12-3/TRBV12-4,ASSRDREYGYT
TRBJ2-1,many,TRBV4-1,ASSPIGQGRNEQF
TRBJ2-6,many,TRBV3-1,ASSQDASRGANVLT
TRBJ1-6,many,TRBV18,ASSPGTGSESPLH
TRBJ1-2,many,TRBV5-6,ASSLYRVWSNYGYT
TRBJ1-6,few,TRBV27,ASTVHPINSPLH
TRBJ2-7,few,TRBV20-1,SASFSYEQY
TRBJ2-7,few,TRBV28,ASIRGTDYEQY
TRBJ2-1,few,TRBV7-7,ASSLDGRNNEQF
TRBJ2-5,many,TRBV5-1,ASSLTETQY
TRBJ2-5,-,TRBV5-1,ASSDRSRQETQY